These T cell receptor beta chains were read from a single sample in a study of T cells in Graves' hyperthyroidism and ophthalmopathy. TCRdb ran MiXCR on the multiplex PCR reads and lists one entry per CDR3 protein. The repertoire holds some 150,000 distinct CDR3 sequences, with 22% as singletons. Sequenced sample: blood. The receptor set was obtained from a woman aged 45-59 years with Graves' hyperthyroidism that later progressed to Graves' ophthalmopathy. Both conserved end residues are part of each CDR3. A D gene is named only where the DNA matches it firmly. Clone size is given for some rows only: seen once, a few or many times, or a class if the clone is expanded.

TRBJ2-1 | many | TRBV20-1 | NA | CSARRAHSYNEQFF | TGCAGTGCTCGCCGGGCCCACTCCTACAATGAGCAGTTCTTC
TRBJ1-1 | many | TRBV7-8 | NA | CASSFLPDTEAFF | TGTGCCAGCAGCTTCCTACCAGACACTGAAGCTTTCTTT
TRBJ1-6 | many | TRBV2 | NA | CASSTDSSPLHF | TGTGCCAGCAGTACGGATTCTTCACCCCTCCACTTT
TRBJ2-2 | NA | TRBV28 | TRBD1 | CASGRRQGHTGELFF | TGTGCCAGTGGTCGGCGACAGGGACACACCGGGGAGCTGTTTTTT
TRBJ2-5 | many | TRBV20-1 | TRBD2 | CSARSGVLQETQYF | TGCAGTGCTAGAAGCGGGGTCCTCCAAGAGACCCAGTACTTC
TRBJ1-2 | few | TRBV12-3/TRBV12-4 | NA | CASSPDKRSNYGYTF | TGTGCCAGCAGTCCCGACAAGAGATCTAACTATGGCTACACCTTC
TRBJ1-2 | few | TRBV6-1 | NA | CASDRGWDGYTF | TGTGCCAGCGACAGAGGTTGGGATGGCTACACCTTC
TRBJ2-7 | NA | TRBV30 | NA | CAWSLHYEQYF | TGTGCCTGGAGTCTCCACTACGAGCAGTACTTC
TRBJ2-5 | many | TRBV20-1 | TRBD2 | CSARDWAGTSKETQYF | TGCAGTGCTAGAGATTGGGCCGGGACTAGCAAAGAGACCCAGTACTTC
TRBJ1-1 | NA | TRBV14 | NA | CASSQGYTEAFF | TGTGCCAGCAGCCAAGGGTACACTGAAGCTTTCTTT
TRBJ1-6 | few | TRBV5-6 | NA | CASSVRATDSPLHF | TGTGCCAGCAGCGTCCGGGCCACGGATTCACCCCTCCACTTT
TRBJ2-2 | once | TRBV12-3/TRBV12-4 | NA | CASSFQGATNTGELFF | TGTGCCAGCAGTTTCCAAGGAGCTACGAACACCGGGGAGCTGTTTTTT
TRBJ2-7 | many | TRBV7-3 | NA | CASSLNSAGPYEQYF | TGTGCCAGCAGCTTAAATTCGGCAGGCCCCTACGAGCAGTACTTC
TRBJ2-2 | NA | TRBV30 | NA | CAWRGGGQDTGELFF | TGTGCCTGGAGGGGGGGGGGACAAGACACCGGGGAGCTGTTTTTT
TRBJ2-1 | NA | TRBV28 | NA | CASSFPPDDREDYNEQFF | TGTGCCAGCAGTTTCCCCCCTGATGACAGGGAGGACTACAATGAGCAGTTCTTC
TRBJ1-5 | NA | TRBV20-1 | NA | CSARKQGQPQHF | TGCAGTGCTAGGAAACAGGGACAGCCCCAGCATTTT
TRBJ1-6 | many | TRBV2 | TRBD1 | CASRDRGSAPLHF | TGTGCCAGCCGGGACAGGGGTTCAGCACCCCTCCACTTT
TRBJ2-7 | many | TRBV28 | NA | CASSLGLGIEQYF | TGTGCCAGCAGTCTAGGCCTTGGCATCGAGCAGTACTTC
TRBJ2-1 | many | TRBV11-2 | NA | CASSTNNLGYNEQFF | TGTGCCAGCAGCACAAATAATTTAGGCTACAATGAGCAGTTCTTC
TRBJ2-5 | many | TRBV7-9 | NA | CASSRETQYF | TGTGCCTCCAGCCGAGAGACCCAGTACTTC
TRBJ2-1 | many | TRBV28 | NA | CASSSPSPGRRNEQFF | TGTGCCAGCAGCTCCCCGAGTCCAGGGAGGAGGAATGAGCAGTTCTTC
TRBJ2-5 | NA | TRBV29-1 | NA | CSVDQGEETQYF | TGCAGCGTTGATCAGGGTGAGGAGACCCAGTACTTC
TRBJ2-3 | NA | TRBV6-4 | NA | CASSDSMGYGTDTQYF | TGTGCCAGCAGTGACTCGATGGGATATGGCACAGATACGCAGTATTTT
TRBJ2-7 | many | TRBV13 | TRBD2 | CASSPGLASYEQYF | TGTGCCAGCAGCCCTGGACTAGCCTCCTACGAGCAGTACTTC
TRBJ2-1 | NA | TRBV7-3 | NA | CASSFTTTSEQFF | TGTGCCAGCAGCTTTACAACTACAAGTGAGCAGTTCTTC
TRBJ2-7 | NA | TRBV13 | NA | CASTQAWGEGSYEQYF | TGTGCCAGCACCCAGGCGTGGGGAGAGGGCTCCTACGAGCAGTACTTC
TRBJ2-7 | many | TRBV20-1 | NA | CSAAQIEQYF | TGCAGTGCCGCACAAATCGAGCAGTACTTC
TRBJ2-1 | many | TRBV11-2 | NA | CASSLRSNEQFF | TGTGCCAGCAGCTTACGGAGCAATGAGCAGTTCTTC
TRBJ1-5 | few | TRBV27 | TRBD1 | CASSATGTVGSQPQHF | TGTGCCAGCAGTGCCACCGGGACAGTCGGTTCTCAGCCCCAGCATTTT
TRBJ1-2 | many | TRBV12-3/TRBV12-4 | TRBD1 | CASRSNQGERLNGYTF | TGTGCCAGCAGGTCGAACCAGGGGGAGAGGCTAAATGGCTACACCTTC
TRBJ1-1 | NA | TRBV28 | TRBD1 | CASSRTGLNTEAFF | TGTGCCAGCAGTCGGACAGGGCTGAACACTGAAGCTTTCTTT
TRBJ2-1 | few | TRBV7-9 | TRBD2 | CASSSGATSGYNEQFF | TGTGCCAGCAGCTCCGGGGCGACTAGCGGATACAATGAGCAGTTCTTC
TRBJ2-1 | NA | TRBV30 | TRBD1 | CAWSEGQGDNEQFF | TGTGCCTGGAGTGAAGGACAGGGTGACAATGAGCAGTTCTTC
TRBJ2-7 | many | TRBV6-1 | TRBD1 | CASSSLDRVGEQYF | TGTGCCAGCAGTTCCCTGGACAGGGTGGGCGAGCAGTACTTC
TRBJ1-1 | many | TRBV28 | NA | CASSPGTPVRRNTEAFF | TGTGCCAGCAGCCCAGGGACGCCCGTTCGCAGGAACACTGAAGCTTTCTTT
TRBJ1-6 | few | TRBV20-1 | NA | CSAGYGRGQDSPLHF | TGCAGTGCTGGGTACGGGCGGGGGCAGGATTCACCCCTCCACTTT
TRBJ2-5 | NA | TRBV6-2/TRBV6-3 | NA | CASSYFGGRETQYF | TGTGCCAGCAGTTACTTCGGGGGCCGGGAGACCCAGTACTTC